A selection of T cell receptor beta chains follows, all from one sample in a study of blood T cell repertoires in COVID-19. The assay was immunoSEQ multiplex PCR, and TCRdb's table has in-frame clones only and misses some. Among about 84,000 clones listed, around 96% were seen once. The sequencing sample was made of peripheral blood. The origin of the receptors is a human donor with active COVID-19. The donor label of this sample is uncertain. Each CDR3 is given with its conserved first and last residue.

V gene | CDR3 protein
TRBV2 | CASRWWQADNSPLHF
TRBV5-1 | CASSSQGNTEAFF
TRBV9 | CASSGLAGANVLTF
TRBV19 | CASSPPPDYSNQPQHF
TRBV12-2 | CASRPHRGRRSYGYTF
TRBV19 | CASRGGDGRSSYEQYF
TRBV6-5 | CASGLIPSSGNTIYF
TRBV11-3 | CASSLGANKNQETQYF
TRBV7-9 | CASSLDSGRAGGNEQYF
TRBV7-2 | CASSLVNPRDGEQFF
TRBV11-2 | CASSLDYGDTQYF
TRBV25-1 | CASSDKTRTGALLEQYF
TRBV6-2/TRBV6-3 | CASSLTRPNSPLHF
TRBV3-1/TRBV3-2 | CASSSTGGTNYGYTF
TRBV11-3 | CASSLVWTANTGELFF
TRBV28 | CASSLGSLTHQPQHF
TRBV3-1/TRBV3-2 | CASSQDWDRSSEQYF
TRBV28 | CASSPQTEAYEQYF
TRBV9 | CASSPGVAGTDTQYF
TRBV5-4 | CASSARDRTHYEQYF
TRBV29-1 | CSVGEFLGSPNYGYTF
TRBV2 | CASSDSRGLGTGELFF
TRBV2 | CASSELRTGVPTYEQYF
TRBV27 | CASSLGTDNSPLHF
TRBV5-1 | CASSSTRQGRSYEQYF
TRBV27 | CASSLRGQGSEQYF
TRBV28 | CASSLGLSTDTQYF
TRBV4-3 | CASSPATGNQPQHF
TRBV6-6 | CASSYPEVGTEAFF
TRBV27 | CASSLALNTEAFF
TRBV24-1 | CATPIGGTTNSPLHF
TRBV19 | CASSSTGGHNEQFF
TRBV7-2 | CASSSPAGRGGTDTQYF
TRBV6-5 | CASGEARSPLHF
TRBV11-3 | CASSLDGTGFGYGYTF
TRBV28 | CASSTGVETQYF
TRBV5-1 | CASSLEGTRGNTIYF
TRBV9 | CASSVEGGRDNEQFF
TRBV19 | CASSTRGGILAGAPYEQYF
TRBV19 | CASSISKERVEQFF
TRBV14 | CASSQDRHLWREGADEQYF
TRBV7-2 | CASSLGTASYGYTF
TRBV4-1 | CASSRQVRPTSGGGGTDTQYF
TRBV18 | CASSPNRVDYGYTF
TRBV3-1/TRBV3-2 | CASSGLAGRNEQFF